The 11 T cell receptor beta chains presented below share a single source sample, sequenced in a study of T cell responses to AZD1222 COVID-19 vaccine. Sequenced by immunoSEQ multiplex PCR; TCRdb stores in-frame clones only, minus some. The table shows 150,000 to 200,000 clones, with more than 85% occurring only once. The sequences come from peripheral blood, collected on day 0 of AZD1222 vaccination. Every receptor here comes from an adult in good health.

This chain uses TRBV18 with TRBJ2-6, with 7 positions matching TRBD1. CDR3 length equals 15 residues. Germline V gene sequence: CDR1 KGHSH, CDR2 LQKENI. Trimming cost V 2 bases and J 2 bases; bases outside gene matches: 0. The DNA for the CDR3 is TGTGCCAGCTCACCAGGGACAGCTGGGGCCAACGTCCTGACTTTC. Encoded protein: CASSPGTAGANVLTF.

The chain links TRBV28 to TRBJ1-2; 7 bases map to TRBD1. The CDR3 length is 13 residues. Losses at the gene ends were 5 bases for V and 4 bases for J; bases not matched to a gene: 4. CDR1 and CDR2 (germline): MDHEN, SYDVKM. This chain's CDR3 is CASSTGVGYGYTF. CDR3 nucleotide sequence: TGTGCCAGCAGTACAGGGGTTGGCTATGGCTACACCTTC.

V is TRBV18 and J is TRBJ2-1; 7 nucleotides match TRBD2. This CDR3 spans 15 amino acids. V was clipped by 3 bases and J by 0 bases; unmatched bases: 2. CDR1 KGHSH and CDR2 LQKENI come from the germline V gene. CDR3 sequence: CASSPVAGSYNEQFF. As DNA, the CDR3 is TGTGCCAGCTCACCGGTAGCGGGCTCCTACAATGAGCAGTTCTTC.

CDR3 sequence reads: CASSWQGARGEKLFF. CDR3 nucleotides: TGTGCCAGCAGTTGGCAGGGGGCGCGGGGGGAAAAACTGTTTTTT. The V gene is TRBV6-5, the J gene TRBJ1-4; TRBD1 agrees at 8 bases. CDR3 length: 15 residues. V dropped 4 bases and J dropped 8; count of bases not matched to a gene: 9. In germline, CDR1 is MNHEY, CDR2 SVGAGI.

This rearrangement joins TRBV15 to TRBJ1-1; D uncertain. Germline assignment: CDR1 LNHNV and CDR2 YYDKDF (reference sequence). V was trimmed by 3 bases and J by 1 base, leaving 6 bases between them. CDR3 length equals 13 residues. DNA of the CDR3: TGTGCCACCAGCAGTGGAAAGAACACTGAAGCTTTCTTT. Translated: CATSSGKNTEAFF. The whole variable domain, remainder taken from reference TRBV15 and TRBJ1-1, is DAMVIQNPRYQVTQFGKPVTLSCSQTLNHNVMYWYQQKSSQAPKLLFHYYDKDFNNEADTPDNFQSRRPNTSFCFLDIRSPGLGDTAMYLCATSSGKNTEAFFGQGTRLTVV.

The chain carries TRBV4-1 and TRBJ2-1, with 9 bases identical to TRBD2. Germline CDR1 is MGHRA and CDR2 is YSYEKL. V dropped 0 bases and J dropped 10; count of bases not matched to a gene: 7. CDR3 length: 15 residues. DNA of the CDR3: TGCGCCAGCAGCCAAGAAAGACTAGCGGCGGGGGAGCAGTTCTTC. The encoded protein is CASSQERLAAGEQFF.

The J gene is TRBJ2-7, the V gene TRBV18; D gene uncertain. V lost 3 bases to trimming and J lost 0 bases, with 6 bases between them. Per germline, CDR1 KGHSH and CDR2 LQKENI. The CDR3 spans 13 residues. In DNA, the CDR3 is TGTGCCAGCTCACCTAAGGCCTCCTACGAGCAGTACTTC. Protein product: CASSPKASYEQYF. Looking up the rest from reference TRBV18 and TRBJ2-7 gives the full variable domain: NAGVMQNPRHLVRRRGQEARLRCSPMKGHSHVYWYRQLPEEGLKFMVYLQKENIIDESGMPKERFSAEFPKEGPSILRIQQVVRGDSAAYFCASSPKASYEQYFGPGTRLTVT.

This chain connects TRBV5-6 to TRBJ1-1; weak D call: TRBD1 (6 bases). The CDR3 covers 13 residues. Trimming took 4 bases from V and 9 from J, leaving 16 bases between them. From germline, CDR1 is SGHDT and CDR2 YYEEEE. CDR3 bases: TGTGCCAGCAGCCCATGGGGAGGGACAAAAGCTTTCTTT. This translates into CASSPWGGTKAFF.

The gene calls are TRBV6-2 or TRBV6-3 and TRBJ1-5; 7 nucleotides agree with TRBD1. CDR1 is MNHEY, CDR2 SVGEGT, per germline. This CDR3 is built from 14 residues. The trim removed 5 bases at V and 5 bases at J, leaving 6 bases unmatched. CDR3 DNA: TGTGCCAGCAGTGCCTATACAGGGGATCAGCCCCAGCATTTT. Protein: CASSAYTGDQPQHF.

The sample holds one count of this clone. The chain combines TRBV7-3 with TRBJ2-2, with 11 bases identical to TRBD1. The germline CDR1 and CDR2 sequences are SGHTA and FQGTGA. V was pared by 5 bases and J by 7 bases, with 3 bases of the junction left unmatched. The CDR3 length is 14 residues. CDR3 amino acids: CASSGQGAGGELFF. The CDR3 DNA follows: TGTGCCAGCAGCGGACAGGGGGCAGGCGGGGAGCTGTTTTTT.

The V call is TRBV19, the J call TRBJ1-2, with TRBD1 matching over 10 bases. With 3 bases clipped from V and 6 bases from J, the junction kept 4 bases outside the gene matches. Looked up from germline, CDR1 is LNHDA and CDR2 is SQIVND (reference sequence). The CDR3 extends over 14 amino acids. This CDR3 reads CASSIPGTGDGYTF. The CDR3 nucleotides are TGTGCCAGTAGTATCCCCGGGACAGGGGATGGCTACACCTTC. The full variable domain, completed using reference TRBV19 and TRBJ1-2, is DGGITQSPKYLFRKEGQNVTLSCEQNLNHDAMYWYRQDPGQGLRLIYYSQIVNDFQKGDIAEGYSVSREKKESFPLTVTSAQKNPTAFYLCASSIPGTGDGYTFGSGTRLTVV.